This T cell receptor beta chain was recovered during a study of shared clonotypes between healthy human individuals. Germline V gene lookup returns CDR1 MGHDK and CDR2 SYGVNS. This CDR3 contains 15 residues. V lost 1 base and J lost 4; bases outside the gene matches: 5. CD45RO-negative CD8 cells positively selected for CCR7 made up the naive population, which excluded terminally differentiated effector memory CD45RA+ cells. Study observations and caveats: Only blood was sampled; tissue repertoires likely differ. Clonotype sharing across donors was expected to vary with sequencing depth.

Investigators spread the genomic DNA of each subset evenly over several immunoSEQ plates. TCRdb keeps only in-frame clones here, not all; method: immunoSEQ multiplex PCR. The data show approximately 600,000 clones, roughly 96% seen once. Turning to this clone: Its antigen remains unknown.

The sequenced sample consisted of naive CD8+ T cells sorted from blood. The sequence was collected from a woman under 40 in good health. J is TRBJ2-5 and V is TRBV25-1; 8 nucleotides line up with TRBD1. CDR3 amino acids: CASSESSGGTETQYF. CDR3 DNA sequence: TGTGCCAGCAGTGAATCGTCAGGGGGCACAGAGACCCAGTACTTC. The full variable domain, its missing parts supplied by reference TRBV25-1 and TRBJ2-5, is EADIYQTPRYLVIGTGKKITLECSQTMGHDKMYWYQQDPGMELHLIHYSYGVNSTEKGDLSSESTVSRIRTEHFPLTLESARPSHTSQYLCASSESSGGTETQYFGPGTRLLVL.